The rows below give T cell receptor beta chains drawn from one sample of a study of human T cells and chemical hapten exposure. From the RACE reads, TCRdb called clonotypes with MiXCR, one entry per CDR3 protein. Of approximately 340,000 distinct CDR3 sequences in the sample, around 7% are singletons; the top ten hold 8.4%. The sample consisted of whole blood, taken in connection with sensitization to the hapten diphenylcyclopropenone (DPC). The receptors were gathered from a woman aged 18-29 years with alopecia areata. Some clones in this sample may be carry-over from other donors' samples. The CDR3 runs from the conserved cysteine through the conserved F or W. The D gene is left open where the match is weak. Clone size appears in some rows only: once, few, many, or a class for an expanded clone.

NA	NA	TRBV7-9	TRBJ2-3	CASSQPGGTDTQYF	TGTGCCAGCAGCCAACCCGGAGGAACAGATACGCAGTATTTT
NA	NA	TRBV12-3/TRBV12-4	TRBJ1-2	CASSLRVDGYTF	TGTGCCAGCAGTTTACGAGTGGATGGCTACACCTTC
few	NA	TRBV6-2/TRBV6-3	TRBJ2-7	CASRPGLTHYEQYF	TGTGCCAGCAGGCCGGGACTGACCCATTACGAGCAGTACTTC
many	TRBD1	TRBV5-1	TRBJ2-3	CASSFGQGLTDTQYF	TGCGCCAGCAGCTTTGGACAGGGCCTCACAGATACGCAGTATTTT
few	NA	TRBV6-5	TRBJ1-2	CASSYSLGEAYGYTF	TGTGCCAGCAGTTACTCCCTAGGGGAGGCTTATGGCTACACCTTC
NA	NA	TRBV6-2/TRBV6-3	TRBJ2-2	CASSYTMEGELFF	TGTGCCAGCAGTTACACAATGGAGGGGGAGCTGTTTTTT
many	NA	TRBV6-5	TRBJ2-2	CASSLRGDNGELFF	TGTGCCAGCAGTCTCCGCGGGGATAACGGGGAGCTGTTTTTT
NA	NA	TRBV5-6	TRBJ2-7	CASSLDRGSSSSYEQYF	TGTGCCAGCAGCCTCGATCGCGGCAGTTCCAGCTCCTACGAGCAGTACTTC
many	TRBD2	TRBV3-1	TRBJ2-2	CASSHETGTSAAPWTGELFF	TGTGCCAGCAGCCACGAAACCGGGACTAGCGCCGCCCCGTGGACCGGGGAGCTGTTTTTT
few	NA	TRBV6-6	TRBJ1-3	CASRPVVRGLSGNTIYF	TGTGCCAGCAGGCCGGTGGTTCGGGGACTCTCTGGAAACACCATATATTTT
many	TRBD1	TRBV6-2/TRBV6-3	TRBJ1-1	CASSRETGVEDDF	TGTGCCAGCAGCCGAGAGACAGGGGTCGAAGACGATTTT
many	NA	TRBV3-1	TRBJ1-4	CASSRSAGTNEKLFF	TGTGCCAGCAGCCGCTCGGCGGGCACTAATGAAAAACTGTTTTTT
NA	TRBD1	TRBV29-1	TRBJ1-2	CSAPGQGVSGYTF	TGCAGCGCACCGGGACAGGGCGTTAGTGGCTACACCTTC
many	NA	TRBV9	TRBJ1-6	CASSGLWGTPLHF	TGTGCCAGCAGCGGATTATGGGGGACACCCCTCCACTTT
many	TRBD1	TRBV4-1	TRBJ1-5	CASRETGSNQPQHF	TGCGCCAGCAGGGAGACAGGGAGCAATCAGCCCCAGCATTTT
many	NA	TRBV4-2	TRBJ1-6	CASSREWGVNSPLHF	TGTGCCAGCAGCCGAGAATGGGGGGTGAATTCACCCCTCCACTTT
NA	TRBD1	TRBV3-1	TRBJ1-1	CASSQWTGGEAFF	TGTGCCAGCAGCCAGTGGACAGGGGGCGAAGCTTTCTTT
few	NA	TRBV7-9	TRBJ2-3	CASSWDWAQYF	TGTGCCAGCAGCTGGGACTGGGCGCAGTATTTT
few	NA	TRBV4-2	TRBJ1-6	CASSRDRTSYNSPLHF	TGTGCCAGCAGCCGTGACAGGACATCCTATAATTCACCCCTCCACTTT
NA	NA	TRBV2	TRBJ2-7	CASTPVRSSYEQYF	TGTGCCAGCACTCCGGTACGGAGCTCCTACGAGCAGTACTTC
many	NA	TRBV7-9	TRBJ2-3	CASSFTETTDTQYF	TGTGCCAGCAGCTTTACAGAGACGACAGATACGCAGTATTTT
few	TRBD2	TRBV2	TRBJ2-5	CAGLAGGLQETQYF	TGTGCCGGTTTAGCGGGGGGCCTGCAAGAGACCCAGTACTTC
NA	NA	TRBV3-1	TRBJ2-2	CASSQPQGGPTGELFF	TGTGCCAGCAGCCAACCTCAAGGGGGGCCGACCGGGGAGCTGTTTTTT
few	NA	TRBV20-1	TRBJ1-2	CSASRLGVNYGYTF	TGCAGTGCTAGTCGGCTTGGGGTTAACTATGGCTACACCTTC
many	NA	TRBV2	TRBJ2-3	CASNIRGDTQYF	TGTGCCAGCAACATCAGGGGAGATACGCAGTATTTT
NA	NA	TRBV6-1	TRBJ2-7	CAGSDEQYF	TGTGCCGGTAGTGACGAGCAGTACTTC
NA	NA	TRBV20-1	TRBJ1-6	CSATRGGNSPLHF	TGCAGTGCTACGAGGGGAGGTAATTCACCCCTCCACTTT